This T cell receptor (beta chain) is drawn from a study of T cell repertoires in cytomegalovirus infection. Study results and limitations: Ex vivo responses were dominated by HLA-C-restricted CMV-specific TCR beta clonotypes.

This CDR3 comprises 14 residues. CDR1 and CDR2 from the germline V gene are MNHNS and SASEGT. The V and J ends lost 2 bases and 6 bases, in that order; junction bases with no gene match: 4. With respect to this clonotype: Its antigen is as yet unknown.

Using its own MiXCR run on the reads, TCRdb lists one record per CDR3 protein. The sample holds around 490,000 distinct CDR3 sequences, less than 30% seen once. Sequencing used PBMCs. The TCR was taken from a human donor in good health (CMV status not recorded). Some clones in this sample may be carry-over from other donors' samples. The V call is TRBV6-1, the J call TRBJ1-1; 9 bases are a match to TRBD1. CDR3: CASSERGQGAEAFF. Written as DNA, the CDR3 is TGTGCCAGCAGTGAAAGGGGACAGGGCGCTGAAGCTTTCTTT.